What follows describes a single T cell receptor (beta chain). The CDR3 is made up of 11 amino acids. V was clipped by 1 base and J by 5 bases, with 2 bases between them. Germline CDR1 is MNHEY and CDR2 is SVGEGT. Method: immunoSEQ multiplex PCR; TCRdb's copy keeps in-frame clones and lacks some. The sample contains some 10,000 clones, approximately 70% of which appear only once. The data stem from a study of tissue T cells after allogeneic stem cell transplantation. This sequence joins TRBV6-2 or TRBV6-3 and TRBJ2-5; D ambiguous. Sequenced here: tissue from the stomach, sampled at autopsy. The receptor was derived from a male donor aged 60 or over with lung cancer. As DNA, the CDR3 is TGTGCCAGCAGTTACTTTGAGACCCAGTACTTC. Translated: CASSYFETQYF.